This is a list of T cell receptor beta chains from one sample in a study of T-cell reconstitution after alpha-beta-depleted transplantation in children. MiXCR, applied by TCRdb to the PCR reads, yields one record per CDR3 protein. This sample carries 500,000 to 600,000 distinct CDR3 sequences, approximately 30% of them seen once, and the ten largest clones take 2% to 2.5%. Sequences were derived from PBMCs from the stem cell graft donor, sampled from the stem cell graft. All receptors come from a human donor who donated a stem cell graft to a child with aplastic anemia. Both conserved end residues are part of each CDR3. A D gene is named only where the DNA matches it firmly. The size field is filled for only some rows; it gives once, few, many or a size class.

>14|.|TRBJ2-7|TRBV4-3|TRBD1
CASSPDRGNYEQYF
TGCGCCAGCAGCCCCGACAGGGGGAACTACGAGCAGTACTTC
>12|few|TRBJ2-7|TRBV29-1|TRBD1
CSVDDRGDEQYF
TGCAGCGTTGATGACAGGGGCGACGAGCAGTACTTC
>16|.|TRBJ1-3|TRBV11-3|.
CASSLDGGAPGNTIYF
TGTGCCAGCAGCTTAGATGGTGGGGCTCCTGGAAACACCATATATTTT
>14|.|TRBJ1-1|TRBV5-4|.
CASSGGVSGIEAFF
TGTGCCAGCAGCGGGGGAGTGTCGGGGATTGAAGCTTTCTTT
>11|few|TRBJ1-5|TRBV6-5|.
CASGTYQPQHF
TGTGCCAGCGGAACATATCAGCCCCAGCATTTT
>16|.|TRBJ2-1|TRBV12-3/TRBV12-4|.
CASSFIGEFSNNEQFF
TGTGCCAGCAGTTTTATCGGGGAGTTTAGTAACAATGAGCAGTTCTTC
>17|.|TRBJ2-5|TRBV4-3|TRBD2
CASSQEVEAGGRETQYF
TGCGCCAGCAGCCAAGAGGTAGAAGCGGGAGGGCGGGAGACCCAGTACTTC
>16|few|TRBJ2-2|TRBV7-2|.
CASSPGGDRNTGELFF
TGTGCCAGCAGCCCAGGGGGGGACAGGAACACCGGGGAGCTGTTTTTT
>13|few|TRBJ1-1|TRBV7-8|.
CASSGSLNTEAFF
TGTGCCAGCAGCGGGTCCCTGAACACTGAAGCTTTCTTT
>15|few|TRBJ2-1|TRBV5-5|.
CASSLGVQIYNEQFF
TGTGCCAGCAGCTTGGGCGTACAGATTTACAATGAGCAGTTCTTC
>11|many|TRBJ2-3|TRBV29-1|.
CSVDRMRTQYF
TGCAGCGTTGACAGGATGAGAACGCAGTATTTT
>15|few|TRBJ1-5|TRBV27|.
CASSPNPGSHQPQHF
TGTGCCAGCAGTCCTAACCCAGGGTCGCATCAGCCCCAGCATTTT
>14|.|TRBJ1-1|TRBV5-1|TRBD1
CASSSGQAYTEAFF
TGCGCCAGCAGCTCGGGACAGGCCTACACTGAAGCTTTCTTT
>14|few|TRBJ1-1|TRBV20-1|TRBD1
CSARSQGASTEAFF
TGCAGTGCTAGATCACAGGGGGCTAGTACTGAAGCTTTCTTT
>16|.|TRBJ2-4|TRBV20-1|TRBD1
CSAPPRDRDAKNIQYF
TGCAGTGCTCCTCCCCGGGACAGGGATGCCAAAAACATTCAGTACTTC
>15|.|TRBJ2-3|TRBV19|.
CASSNWGASSDTQYF
TGTGCCAGTAGCAACTGGGGCGCGTCGTCTGATACGCAGTATTTT
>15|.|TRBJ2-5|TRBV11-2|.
CASSPQGTPQETQYF
TGTGCCAGCAGCCCGCAGGGGACTCCCCAAGAGACCCAGTACTTC
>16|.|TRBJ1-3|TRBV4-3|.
CASSQDRVGSGNTIYF
TGCGCCAGCAGCCAAGATAGGGTAGGGTCTGGAAACACCATATATTTT
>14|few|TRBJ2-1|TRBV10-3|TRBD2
CAIRTSGSSNEQFF
TGTGCCATCCGGACTAGCGGGAGTAGCAATGAGCAGTTCTTC
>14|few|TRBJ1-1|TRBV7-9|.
CASSLVGSFTEAFF
TGTGCCAGCAGCTTAGTAGGGTCATTCACTGAAGCTTTCTTT
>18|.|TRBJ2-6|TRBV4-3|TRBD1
CASSQDSRQGPGANVLTF
TGCGCCAGCAGCCAAGATAGCCGACAGGGCCCTGGGGCCAACGTCCTGACTTTC
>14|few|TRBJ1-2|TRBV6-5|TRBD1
CASSYAGTGFGYTF
TGTGCCAGCAGTTACGCCGGGACAGGGTTTGGCTACACCTTC
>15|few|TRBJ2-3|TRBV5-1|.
CASSPAGGLTDTQYF
TGCGCCAGCAGCCCGGCTGGGGGACTCACAGATACGCAGTATTTT
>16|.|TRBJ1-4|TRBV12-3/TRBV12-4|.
CASSLGSGVLNEKLFF
TGTGCCAGCAGTTTAGGGTCAGGGGTCTTAAATGAAAAACTGTTTTTT
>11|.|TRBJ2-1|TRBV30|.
CAWSGTSEQFF
TGTGCCTGGAGCGGGACCTCTGAGCAGTTCTTC
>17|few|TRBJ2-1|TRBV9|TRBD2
CASSSNSGTSGRNEQFF
TGTGCCAGCAGCTCCAACTCCGGGACTAGCGGGAGGAATGAGCAGTTCTTC
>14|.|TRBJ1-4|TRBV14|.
CASSQAKWGEKLFF
TGTGCCAGCAGCCAAGCTAAGTGGGGTGAAAAACTGTTTTTT
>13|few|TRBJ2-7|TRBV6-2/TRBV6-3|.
CASSYSRVYEQYF
TGTGCCAGCAGTTACTCGCGAGTATACGAGCAGTACTTC
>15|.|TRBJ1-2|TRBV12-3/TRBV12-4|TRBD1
CASSQLPGQVVGYTF
TGTGCCAGCAGCCAACTCCCGGGACAGGTGGTTGGCTACACCTTC
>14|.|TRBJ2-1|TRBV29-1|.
CSVEPRGAYNEQFF
TGCAGCGTTGAGCCCAGGGGAGCCTACAATGAGCAGTTCTTC
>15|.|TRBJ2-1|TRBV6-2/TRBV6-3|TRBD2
CASSYPGGQYGEQFF
TGTGCCAGCAGTTACCCGGGAGGGCAGTATGGTGAGCAGTTCTTC
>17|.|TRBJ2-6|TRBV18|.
CASSPEAAPAGANVLTF
TGTGCCAGCTCACCTGAGGCGGCCCCCGCTGGGGCCAACGTCCTGACTTTC
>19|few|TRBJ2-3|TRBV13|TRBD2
CASSSAADSGTYSTDTQYF
TGTGCCAGCAGCTCGGCCGCCGATAGCGGGACCTATAGCACAGATACGCAGTATTTT
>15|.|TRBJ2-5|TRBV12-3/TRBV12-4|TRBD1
CASSSPGQGVETQYF
TGTGCCAGCAGTTCCCCGGGACAGGGTGTAGAGACCCAGTACTTC
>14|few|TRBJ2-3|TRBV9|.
CASSALGTTDTQYF
TGTGCCAGCAGCGCACTAGGTACTACAGATACGCAGTATTTT
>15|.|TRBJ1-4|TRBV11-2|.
CASSLGDATNEKLFF
TGTGCCAGCAGCTTGGGTGACGCAACTAATGAAAAACTGTTTTTT
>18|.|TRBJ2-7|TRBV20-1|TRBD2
CSAFQVTSGRAKSYEQYF
TGCAGTGCTTTCCAAGTTACTAGCGGGAGGGCCAAATCCTACGAGCAGTACTTC
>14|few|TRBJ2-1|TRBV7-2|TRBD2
CASTSGSRVNEQFF
TGTGCCAGCACGAGCGGGAGTCGGGTAAATGAGCAGTTCTTC
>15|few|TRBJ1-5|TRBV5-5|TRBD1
CASSRDSPVNQPQHF
TGTGCCAGCAGCCGGGACAGCCCAGTAAATCAGCCCCAGCATTTT
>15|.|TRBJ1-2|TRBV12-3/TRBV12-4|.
CASSQRPDYNYGYTF
TGTGCCAGCAGTCAAAGGCCAGATTATAACTATGGCTACACCTTC
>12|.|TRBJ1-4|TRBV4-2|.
CASSQGAGMVFF
TGTGCCAGCAGCCAAGGGGCTGGAATGGTGTTTTTT
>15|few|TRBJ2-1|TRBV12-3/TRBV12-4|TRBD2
CASSFRGVSYNEQFF
TGTGCCAGCAGTTTTCGGGGGGTCTCCTACAATGAGCAGTTCTTC
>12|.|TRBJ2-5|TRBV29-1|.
CSVALGQETQYF
TGCAGCGTCGCTCTCGGCCAAGAGACCCAGTACTTC
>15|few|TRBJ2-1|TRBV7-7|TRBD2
CASSTGTSYGNEQFF
TGTGCCAGCAGCACTGGGACTAGTTATGGCAATGAGCAGTTCTTC
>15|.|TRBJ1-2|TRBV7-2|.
CASSHSDRANYGYTF
TGTGCCAGCAGCCACTCCGACCGAGCTAACTATGGCTACACCTTC
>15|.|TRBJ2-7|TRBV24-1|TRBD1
CATSDTGTAGHEQYF
TGTGCCACCAGCGATACTGGGACAGCCGGCCACGAGCAGTACTTC
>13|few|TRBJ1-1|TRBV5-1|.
CASSLRDNSEAFF
TGCGCCAGCAGCTTGAGAGACAACTCTGAAGCTTTCTTT
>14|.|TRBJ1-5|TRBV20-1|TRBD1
CSANRDRDNQPQHF
TGCAGTGCTAACCGGGACAGGGACAATCAGCCCCAGCATTTT
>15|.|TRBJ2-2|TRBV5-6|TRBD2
CASSSLRGDTGELFF
TGTGCCAGCAGCTCCTTGCGGGGGGACACCGGGGAGCTGTTTTTT
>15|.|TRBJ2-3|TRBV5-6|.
CASSVGSGSTYTQYF
TGTGCCAGCAGCGTGGGGAGCGGTAGCACATATACGCAGTATTTT